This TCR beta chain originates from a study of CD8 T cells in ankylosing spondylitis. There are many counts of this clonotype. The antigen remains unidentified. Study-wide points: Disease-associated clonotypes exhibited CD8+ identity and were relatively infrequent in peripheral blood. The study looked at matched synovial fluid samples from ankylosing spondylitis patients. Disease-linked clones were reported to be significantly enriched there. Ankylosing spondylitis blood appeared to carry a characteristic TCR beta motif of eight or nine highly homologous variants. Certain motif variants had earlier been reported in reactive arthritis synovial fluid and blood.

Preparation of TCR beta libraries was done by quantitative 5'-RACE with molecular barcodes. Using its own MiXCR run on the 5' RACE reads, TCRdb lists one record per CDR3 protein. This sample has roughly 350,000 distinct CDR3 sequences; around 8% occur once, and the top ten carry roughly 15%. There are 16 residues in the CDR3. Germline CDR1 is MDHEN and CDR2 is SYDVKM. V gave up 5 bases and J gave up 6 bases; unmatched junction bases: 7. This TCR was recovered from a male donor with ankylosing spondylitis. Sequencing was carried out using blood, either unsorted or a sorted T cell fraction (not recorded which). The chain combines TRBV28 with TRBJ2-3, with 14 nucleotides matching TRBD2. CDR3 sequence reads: CASSVGLAGVGDTQYF. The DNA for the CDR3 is TGTGCCAGCAGTGTGGGACTAGCGGGAGTCGGGGATACGCAGTATTTT.